This T cell receptor beta chain was found in a study of beta chain features in type 1 diabetes. Study results and limitations: It was among patients, rather than healthy donors, that naive, central memory and Treg TCRB repertoires appeared more similar.

A word on this clone: Antigen specificity is unknown.

All of the isolated RNA was reverse transcribed, so expressed TCRB transcripts were sequenced. Millions of reads was the average for naive, central memory and regulatory T cell samples. Clones were read by immunoSEQ multiplex PCR, and TCRdb kept only the in-frame ones, dropping some. This table has about 620,000 clones, 15% to 17% appearing once. The sample consisted of naive CD4+ T cells from blood. The sequence derives from a man younger than 35 in good health.

CDR3 sequence reads: CASSLTGSSYNEQFF. CDR3 coding DNA: TGTGCCAGCAGCTTGACAGGGAGTTCCTACAATGAGCAGTTCTTC. The rearrangement uses TRBV5-4 and TRBJ2-1; TRBD1 might be the D (6 bases). There are 15 residues in the CDR3. Trimming removed 1 base at V and 1 base at J, with 9 bases between. Germline V gives CDR1 SGHNT, CDR2 YYREEE (reference sequence).